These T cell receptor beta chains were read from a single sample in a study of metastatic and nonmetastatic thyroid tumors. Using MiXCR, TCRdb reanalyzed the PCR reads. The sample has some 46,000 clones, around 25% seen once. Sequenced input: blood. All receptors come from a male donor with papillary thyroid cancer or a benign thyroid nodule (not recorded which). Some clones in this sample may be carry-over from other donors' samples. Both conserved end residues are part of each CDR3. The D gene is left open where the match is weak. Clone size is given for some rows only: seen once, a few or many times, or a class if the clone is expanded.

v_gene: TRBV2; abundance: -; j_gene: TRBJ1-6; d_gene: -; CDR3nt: TGTGCCAGCAGTGGTAATTCACCCCTCCACTTT; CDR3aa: CASSGNSPLHF
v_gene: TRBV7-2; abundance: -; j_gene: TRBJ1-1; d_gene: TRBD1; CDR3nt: TGTGCCAGCAGCCCCACGACAGGGCGCACTGAAGCTTTCTTT; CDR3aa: CASSPTTGRTEAFF
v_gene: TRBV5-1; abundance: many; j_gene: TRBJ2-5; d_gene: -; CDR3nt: TGCGCCAGCAGCTTGGGTAGCGGTGGAGGACAAGAGACCCAGTACTTC; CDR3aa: CASSLGSGGGQETQYF
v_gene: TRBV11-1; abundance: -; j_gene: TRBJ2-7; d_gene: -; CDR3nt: TGTGCCAGCAGCTTAACTCCCCACAAGCGCCAGGGTGACTACGAGCAGTACTTC; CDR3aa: CASSLTPHKRQGDYEQYF
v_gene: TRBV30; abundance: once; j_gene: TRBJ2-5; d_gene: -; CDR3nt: TGTGCCTGGAGTGGTCCTTCGGGAGAGACCCAGTACTTC; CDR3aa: CAWSGPSGETQYF
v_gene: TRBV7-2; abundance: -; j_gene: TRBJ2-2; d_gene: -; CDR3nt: TGTGCCAGCAGCTCAAAACTTGGTGGGGGGGAGCTGTTTTTT; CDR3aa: CASSSKLGGGELFF
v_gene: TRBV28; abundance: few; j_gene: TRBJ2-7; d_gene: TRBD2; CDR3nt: TGTGCCAGCAGTGATGCTAGCGGGATGACGGGCGAGCAGTACTTC; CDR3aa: CASSDASGMTGEQYF
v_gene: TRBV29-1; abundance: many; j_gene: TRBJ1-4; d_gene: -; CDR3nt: TGCAGCGCCCGAGATCGAGGACTCAATGAAAAACTGTTTTTT; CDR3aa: CSARDRGLNEKLFF
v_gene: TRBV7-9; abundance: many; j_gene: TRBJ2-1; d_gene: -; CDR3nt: TGTGCCAGCAGCCCGGAGTACCATGAGCAGTTCTTC; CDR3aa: CASSPEYHEQFF
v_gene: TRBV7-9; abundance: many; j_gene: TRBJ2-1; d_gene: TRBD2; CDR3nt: TGTGCCAGCAGCTTACTGGGACTAGCGAAGTCAGATGAGCAGTTCTTC; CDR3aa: CASSLLGLAKSDEQFF
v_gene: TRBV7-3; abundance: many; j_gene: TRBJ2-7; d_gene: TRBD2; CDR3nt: TGTGCCAGCAGCACCCAAGCGGGAGGATTCTACGAGCAGTACTTC; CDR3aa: CASSTQAGGFYEQYF
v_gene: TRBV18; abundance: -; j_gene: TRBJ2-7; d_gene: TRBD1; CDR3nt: TGTGCCAGCTCCACCACGGACAGGGTTTGGTACGAGCAGTACTTC; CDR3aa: CASSTTDRVWYEQYF
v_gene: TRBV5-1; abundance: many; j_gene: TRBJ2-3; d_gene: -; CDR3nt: TGCGCCAGCAGCCGCGGGGATGGCATTTCTAGCACAGATACGCAGTATTTT; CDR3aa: CASSRGDGISSTDTQYF
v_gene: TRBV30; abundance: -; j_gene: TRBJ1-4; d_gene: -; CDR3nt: TGTGCCTGGGGGGGGGCAACTAATGAAAAACTGTTTTTT; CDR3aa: CAWGGATNEKLFF
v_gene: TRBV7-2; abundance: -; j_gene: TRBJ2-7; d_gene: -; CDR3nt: TGTGCCAGCAGCTTAATCGGTCCCTACGAGCAGTACTTC; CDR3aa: CASSLIGPYEQYF
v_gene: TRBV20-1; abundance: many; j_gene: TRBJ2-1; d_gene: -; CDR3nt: TGCAGTGCTAGAGCAGTCAGGGTGGGAGACCATGGAGAGCAGTTCTTC; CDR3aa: CSARAVRVGDHGEQFF
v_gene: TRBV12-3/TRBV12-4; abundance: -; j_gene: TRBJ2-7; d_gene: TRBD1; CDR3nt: TGTGCCAGCAGTGGACAGGAGGATTTATCCTACGAGCAGTACTTC; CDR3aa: CASSGQEDLSYEQYF